The sequence of this T cell receptor beta chain was determined in a study of a mutant IDH1 vaccine in newly diagnosed glioma. Sequencing used immunoSEQ multiplex PCR; TCRdb keeps in-frame clones, though not all of them. Of around 40,000 clones listed, approximately 84% are singletons. Described time point: week 23, last vaccination. Each dose of the vaccine consisted of 300 ug of mutant IDH1 20-mer peptide, with topical imiquimod. CDR3 length: 15 residues. V dropped 3 bases and J dropped 2 bases, with 11 bases sitting between them. Germline V CDR1 and CDR2: KGHSH, LQKENI. As regards this clone: Its antigen is unknown.

The sequencing used PBMCs, collected from a glioma patient whose treatment included an IDH1 peptide vaccine. V usage is TRBV18 and J usage is TRBJ1-5; D remains ambiguous. The sequence derives from a young woman with glioma. Some clones in this sample may be carry-over from other donors' samples. The CDR3 sequence: CASSPKGGGNQPQHF. CDR3 bases: TGTGCCAGCTCACCGAAGGGTGGGGGCAATCAGCCCCAGCATTTT.